The clone carrying this T cell receptor (beta chain) was counted once. What it recognizes is unknown. The germline V gene encodes CDR1 SQVTM and CDR2 ANQGSEA. V was clipped by 6 bases and J by 4 bases; unmatched bases: 8. The CDR3 runs 13 residues. This entry comes from a study of PD-1 blockade in classical Hodgkin lymphoma. Study-level information: Patients were treated with nivolumab at 3 mg/kg, and this was given intravenously every 2 weeks.

Using immunoSEQ multiplex PCR, the repertoire was profiled, and TCRdb retains in-frame clones only, with some absent. Here the sample spans more than 50,000 clones, more than 75% being singletons. Study-level points and caveats: Individuals who commenced nivolumab within less than 1 year of ASCT were excluded. Newly diagnosed patients had baseline TCR diversity that was reportedly lower than that of healthy donors. TCR diversity rose significantly by C4D1 in CD4+ but not CD8+ cells.

No patient escaped relapse after autologous stem cell transplantation, and brentuximab vedotin exposure varied. This sample comprised peripheral blood mononuclear cells (PBMCs), obtained at baseline. The origin of this receptor is a human donor with classical Hodgkin lymphoma. This chain uses TRBV29-1 with TRBJ1-2; 7 bases align to TRBD1. The CDR3 DNA sequence: TGCAGCGTCGACCCCGGGACAGTCTATGGCTACACCTTC. Translated, it gives CSVDPGTVYGYTF.